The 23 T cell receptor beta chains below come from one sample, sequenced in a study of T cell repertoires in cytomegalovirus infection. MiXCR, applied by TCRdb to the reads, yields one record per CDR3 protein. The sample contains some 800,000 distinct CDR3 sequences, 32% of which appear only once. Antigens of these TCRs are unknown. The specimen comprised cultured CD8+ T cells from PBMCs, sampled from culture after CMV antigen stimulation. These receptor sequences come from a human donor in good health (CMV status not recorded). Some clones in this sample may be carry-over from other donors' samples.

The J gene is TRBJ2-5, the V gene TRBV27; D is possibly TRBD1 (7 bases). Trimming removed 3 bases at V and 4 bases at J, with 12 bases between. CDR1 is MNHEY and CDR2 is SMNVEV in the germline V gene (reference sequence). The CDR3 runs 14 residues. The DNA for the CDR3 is TGTGCCAGCAGTTTGTACCAGGGGGGAGAGACCCAGTACTTC. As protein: CASSLYQGGETQYF.

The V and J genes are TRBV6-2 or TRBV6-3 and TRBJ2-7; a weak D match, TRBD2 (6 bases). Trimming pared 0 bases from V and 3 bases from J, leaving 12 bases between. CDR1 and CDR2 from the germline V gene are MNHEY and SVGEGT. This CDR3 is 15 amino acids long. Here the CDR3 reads CASSYSREAGYEQYV. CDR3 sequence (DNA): TGTGCCAGCAGTTACTCGAGGGAGGCGGGCTACGAGCAGTACGTC.

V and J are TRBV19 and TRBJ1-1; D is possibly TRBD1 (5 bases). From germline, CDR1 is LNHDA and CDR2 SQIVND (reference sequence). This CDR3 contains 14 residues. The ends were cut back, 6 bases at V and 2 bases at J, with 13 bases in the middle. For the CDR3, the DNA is TGTGCCAGTAGCCTGACAGAAACTAACACTGAAGCTTTCTTT. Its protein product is CASSLTETNTEAFF. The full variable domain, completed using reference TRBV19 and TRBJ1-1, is DGGITQSPKYLFRKEGQNVTLSCEQNLNHDAMYWYRQDPGQGLRLIYYSQIVNDFQKGDIAEGYSVSREKKESFPLTVTSAQKNPTAFYLCASSLTETNTEAFFGQGTRLTVV.

The CDR3: CSAHPGTMGNEQFF. CDR3 sequence (DNA): TGCAGCGCCCACCCCGGGACAATGGGCAATGAGCAGTTCTTC. The V and J genes are TRBV29-1 and TRBJ2-1, with a tentative D call TRBD1 (6 bases). Trimming removed 7 bases from V and 6 bases from J, with 19 bases in between. There are 14 residues in the CDR3. Germline CDR1 is SQVTM and CDR2 is ANQGSEA.

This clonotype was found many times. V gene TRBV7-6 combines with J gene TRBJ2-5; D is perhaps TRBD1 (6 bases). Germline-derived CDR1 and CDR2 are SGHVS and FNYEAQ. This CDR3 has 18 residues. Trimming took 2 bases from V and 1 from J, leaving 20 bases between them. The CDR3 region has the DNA TGTGCCAGCAGCTTAAGGTTAGGACAGAGCCTTATCCAAGAGACCCAGTACTTC. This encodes CASSLRLGQSLIQETQYF.

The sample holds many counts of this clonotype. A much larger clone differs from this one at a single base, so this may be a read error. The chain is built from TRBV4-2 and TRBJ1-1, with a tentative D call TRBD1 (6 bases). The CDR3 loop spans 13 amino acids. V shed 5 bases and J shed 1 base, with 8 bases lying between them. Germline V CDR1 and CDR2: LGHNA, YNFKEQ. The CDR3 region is CASSATGNTEAFF. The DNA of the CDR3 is TGTGCCAGCAGCGCGACAGGGAACACTGAAGCTTTCTTT.

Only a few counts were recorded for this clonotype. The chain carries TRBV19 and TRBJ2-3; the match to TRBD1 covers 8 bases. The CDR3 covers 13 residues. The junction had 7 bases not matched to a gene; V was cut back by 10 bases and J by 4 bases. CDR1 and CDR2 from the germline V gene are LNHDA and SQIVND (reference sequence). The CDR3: CATWTGIADTQYF. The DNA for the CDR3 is TGTGCCACATGGACAGGGATAGCAGATACGCAGTATTTT.

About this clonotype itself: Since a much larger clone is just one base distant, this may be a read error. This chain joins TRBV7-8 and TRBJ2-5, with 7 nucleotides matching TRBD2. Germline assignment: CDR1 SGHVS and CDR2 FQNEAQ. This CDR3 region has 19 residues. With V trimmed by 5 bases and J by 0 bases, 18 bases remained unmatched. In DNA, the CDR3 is TGTGCCAGCAGCCCCCGCAGGCTAGCGGTAGTCAGTAACCAAGAGACCCAGTACTTC. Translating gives CASSPRRLAVVSNQETQYF. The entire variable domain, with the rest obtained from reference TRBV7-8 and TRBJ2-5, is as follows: GAGVSQSPRYKVAKRGQDVALRCDPISGHVSLFWYQQALGQGPEFLTYFQNEAQLDKSGLPSDRFFAERPEGSVSTLKIQRTQQEDSAVYLCASSPRRLAVVSNQETQYFGPGTRLLVL.

DNA of the CDR3: TGTGCCAGCAGCTTACGGAACCTCTATGGCTACACCTTC. Its protein product is CASSLRNLYGYTF. The chain recombines TRBV7-6 with TRBJ1-2; D remains unclear. V was shortened by 2 bases and J by 4 bases, with 8 bases between the two germline ends. There are 13 residues in the CDR3. Germline values: CDR1 SGHVS, CDR2 FNYEAQ. The whole variable domain, filled in from reference TRBV7-6 and TRBJ1-2, reads GAGVSQSPRYKVTKRGQDVALRCDPISGHVSLYWYRQALGQGPEFLTYFNYEAQQDKSGLPNDRFSAERPEGSISTLTIQRTEQRDSAMYRCASSLRNLYGYTFGSGTRLTVV.

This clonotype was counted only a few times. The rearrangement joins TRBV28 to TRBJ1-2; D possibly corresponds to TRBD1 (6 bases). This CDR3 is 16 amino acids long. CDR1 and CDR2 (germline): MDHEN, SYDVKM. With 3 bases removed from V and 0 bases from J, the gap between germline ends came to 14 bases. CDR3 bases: TGTGCCAGCAGTTTTTCGGGGGGCCGAGCTAACTATGGCTACACCTTC. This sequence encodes CASSFSGGRANYGYTF.

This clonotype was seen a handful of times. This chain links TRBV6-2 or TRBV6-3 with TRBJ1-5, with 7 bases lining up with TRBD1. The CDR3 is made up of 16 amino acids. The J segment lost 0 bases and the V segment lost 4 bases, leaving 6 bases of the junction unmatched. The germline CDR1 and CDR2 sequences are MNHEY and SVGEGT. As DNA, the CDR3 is TGTGCCAGCAGTTCGACAGGGCCCTATAGCAATCAGCCCCAGCATTTT. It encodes CASSSTGPYSNQPQHF.

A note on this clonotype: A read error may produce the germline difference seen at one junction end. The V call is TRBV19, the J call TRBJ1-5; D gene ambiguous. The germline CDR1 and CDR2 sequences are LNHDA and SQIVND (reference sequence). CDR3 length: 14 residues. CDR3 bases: TGTGCCAGTAGTATTTTGGCAGCCAATCAGTCCCAGCATTTT. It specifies CASSILAANQSQHF.

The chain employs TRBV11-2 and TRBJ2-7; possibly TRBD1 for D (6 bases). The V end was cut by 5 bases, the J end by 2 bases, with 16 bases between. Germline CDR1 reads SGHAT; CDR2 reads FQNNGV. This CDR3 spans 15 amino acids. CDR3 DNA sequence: TGTGCCAGCAGCCCAGGACAGAGATCAACCTACGAGCAGTACTTC. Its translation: CASSPGQRSTYEQYF.

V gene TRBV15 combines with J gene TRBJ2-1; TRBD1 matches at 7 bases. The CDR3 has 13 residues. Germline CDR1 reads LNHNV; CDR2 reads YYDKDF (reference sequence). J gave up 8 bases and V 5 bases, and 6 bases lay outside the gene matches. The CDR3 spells CATSQDRADEQFF. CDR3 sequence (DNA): TGTGCCACCAGCCAAGACAGGGCCGATGAGCAGTTCTTC.

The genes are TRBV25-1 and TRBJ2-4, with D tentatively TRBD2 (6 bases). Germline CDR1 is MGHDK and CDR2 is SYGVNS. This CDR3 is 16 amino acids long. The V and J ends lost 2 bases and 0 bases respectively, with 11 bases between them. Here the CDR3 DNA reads TGTGCCAGCAGTGAAGGGGGGACCCTAGCCAAAAACATTCAGTACTTC. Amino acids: CASSEGGTLAKNIQYF.

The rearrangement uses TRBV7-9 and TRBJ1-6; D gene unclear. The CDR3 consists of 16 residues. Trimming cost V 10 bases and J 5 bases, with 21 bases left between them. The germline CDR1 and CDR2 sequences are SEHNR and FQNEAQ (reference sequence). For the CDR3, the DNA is TGTGCCATCCCAGATGGGGAGGTCGTTCATAATTCACCCCTCCACTTT. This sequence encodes CAIPDGEVVHNSPLHF. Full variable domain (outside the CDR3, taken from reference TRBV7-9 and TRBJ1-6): DTGVSQNPRHKITKRGQNVTFRCDPISEHNRLYWYRQTLGQGPEFLTYFQNEAQLEKSRLLSDRFSAERPKGSFSTLEIQRTEQGDSAMYLCAIPDGEVVHNSPLHFGNGTRLTVT.

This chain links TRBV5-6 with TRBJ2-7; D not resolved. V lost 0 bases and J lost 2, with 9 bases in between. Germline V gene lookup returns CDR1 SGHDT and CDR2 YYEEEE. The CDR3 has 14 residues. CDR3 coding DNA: TGTGCCAGCAGCTTGGTACAGACCCCCTACGAGCAGTACGTC. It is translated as CASSLVQTPYEQYV.

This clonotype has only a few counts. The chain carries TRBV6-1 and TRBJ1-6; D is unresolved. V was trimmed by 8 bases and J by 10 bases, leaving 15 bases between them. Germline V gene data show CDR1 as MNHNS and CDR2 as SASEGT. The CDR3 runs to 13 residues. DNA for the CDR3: TGTGCCAGCTCCAGCCACGGGGAATCACCCCTCCACTTT. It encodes CASSSHGESPLHF.

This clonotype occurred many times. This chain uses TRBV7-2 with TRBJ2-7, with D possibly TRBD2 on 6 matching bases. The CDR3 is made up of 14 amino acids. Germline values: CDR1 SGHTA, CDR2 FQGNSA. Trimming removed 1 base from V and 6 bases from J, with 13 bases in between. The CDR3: CASSLVVGGFEQYF. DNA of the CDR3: TGTGCCAGCAGCTTAGTAGTCGGGGGTTTCGAGCAGTACTTC.

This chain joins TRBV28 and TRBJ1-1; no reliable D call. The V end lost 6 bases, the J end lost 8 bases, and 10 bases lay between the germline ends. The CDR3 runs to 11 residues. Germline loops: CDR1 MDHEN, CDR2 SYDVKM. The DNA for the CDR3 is TGTGCCAGCAGCATCCAAAGGGAAGCTTTCTTT. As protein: CASSIQREAFF.

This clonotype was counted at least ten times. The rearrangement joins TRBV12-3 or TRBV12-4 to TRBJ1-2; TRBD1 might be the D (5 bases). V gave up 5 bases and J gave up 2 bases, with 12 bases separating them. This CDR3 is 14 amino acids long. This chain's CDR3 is CASSSSTENYGYTF. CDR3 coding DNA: TGTGCCAGCAGTAGTTCGACAGAGAACTATGGCTACACCTTC.

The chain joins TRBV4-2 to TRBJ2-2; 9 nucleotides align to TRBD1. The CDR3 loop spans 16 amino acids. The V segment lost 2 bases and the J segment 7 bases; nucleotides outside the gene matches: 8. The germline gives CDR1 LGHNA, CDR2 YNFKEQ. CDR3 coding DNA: TGTGCCAGCAGCCAACCACCGGGACAGGGAATCGGGGAGCTGTTTTTT. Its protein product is CASSQPPGQGIGELFF.

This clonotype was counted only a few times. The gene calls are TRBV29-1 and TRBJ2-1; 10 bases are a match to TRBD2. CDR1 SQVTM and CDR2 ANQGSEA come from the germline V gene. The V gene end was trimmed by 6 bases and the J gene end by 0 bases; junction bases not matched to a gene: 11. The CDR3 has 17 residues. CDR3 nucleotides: TGCAGCGTCAATGGGCTAGCGGGGGCGAGCTCCTACAATGAGCAGTTCTTC. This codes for CSVNGLAGASSYNEQFF.